The sequence of this TCR beta chain was determined in a study of blood T cell repertoires in COVID-19 (dated by TCRdb to between 2020 and 2021). With respect to the entire study: Samples covering the acute and convalescent phases of COVID-19 were provided by collaborators in the United States, Italy and Spain. The prospective study material was composed of cDNA or gDNA derived from T cells, B-cell-depleted T cells, or PBMCs. Deeply sampled blood TCRbeta repertoires from subjects exposed to, actively infected with, or recovered from COVID-19 were included in the dataset. The repertoires were released in a freely available public database meant as a resource for research on the immune response to SARS-CoV-2. Samples were obtained from the ongoing ImmuneRACE study (first 160 participants) and from about 1,300 subjects provided by 6 global collaborators. Sample metadata almost always included a de-identified subject ID, COVID-19 status, age in years and sex. Where available, HLA class I and class II types were taken from metadata supplied by the sample provider and were not determined by assay-based typing.

The immunoSEQ Assay, a bias-controlled multiplex PCR, was used to amplify TCRbeta CDR3 regions from genomic DNA. The authors processed their data as follows. Within the assay, amplification of reference gene primers was used to estimate how many nucleated cells each sample contained. To quantify the absolute abundance of each unique TCRbeta CDR3 rearrangement, sequence reads were collapsed and filtered. For each sample, productive Simpson clonality was calculated as the square root of Simpson's diversity index over productive rearrangements. TCRdb took over this immuneACCESS table, retaining in-frame rearrangements with V and J assigned. Such tables are incomplete; in checked studies, under half of the missing clones stem from an unresolved V gene, and the remainder is unexplained. That table supplies the V and J calls and clone size; D and trimming were determined from the DNA. The sample table lists 470,000 or so clones, approximately 83% of them with a count of one. The leading ten clones occupy approximately 3% of the sample.

With respect to this clone: Its target antigen remains unknown. Base qualities are not provided; no much larger clone lies one nucleotide away.

Overall study results and their limits: Clinical and demographic metadata were provided uncurated, with the amount varying by source and participant.

V ends up 11 bases short and J 1 base short, with an unmatched junction base count of 7. Including cysteine and phenylalanine, the CDR3 has 13 amino acids. Only CDR3 DNA remains: 39 bases, in frame from the first base. The germline V gene (reference sequence) specifies SEHNR as CDR1 and FQNEAQ as CDR2. The collaborating institutions used their own protocols to collect whole blood in K2EDTA tubes. For TCRbeta analysis, collaborators shipped samples in one of three forms: frozen whole blood, isolated PBMCs, or DNA extracted from either of those sample types. The source of this sequence is a human donor in a cohort sampled during active COVID-19. The chain uses TRBV7-9 and TRBJ1-1, and 7 bases in between align with TRBD1. The sample consisted of peripheral blood. The CDR3 corresponds to CAGRTGENTEAFF. The DNA reads as follows: TGTGCCGGACGGACAGGCGAGAACACTGAAGCTTTCTTT. Reference TRBV7-9 and TRBJ1-1 proteins supply the regions before and after the CDR3; the full variable domain is: DTGVSQNPRHKITKRGQNVTFRCDPISEHNRLYWYRQTLGQGPEFLTYFQNEAQLEKSRLLSDRFSAERPKGSFSTLEIQRTEQGDSAMYLCAGRTGENTEAFFGQGTRLTVV.